This T cell receptor (beta chain) was documented in a study of PD-1 blockade in classical Hodgkin lymphoma. Measured with immunoSEQ multiplex PCR; TCRdb has only the in-frame clones, and not every one. The sample holds about 97,000 clones, around four fifths seen once. The patients all showed relapse after autologous stem cell transplantation, while their brentuximab vedotin exposure varied. This clonotype was obtained from a human donor with classical Hodgkin lymphoma. Sample: peripheral blood mononuclear cells (PBMCs), taken at baseline.

The CDR3 DNA reads TGTGCCATCAGAACCGGGACAGGGGGAGACGAGCAGTACTTC. Translating gives CAIRTGTGGDEQYF. The chain uses TRBV10-3 and TRBJ2-7; 11 bases agree with TRBD1. CDR3 size: 14 residues. Unmatched junction bases numbered 6, after V lost 6 bases and J lost 5 bases. The germline CDR1 and CDR2 sequences are ENHRY and SYGVKD.